This T cell receptor (beta chain) comes out of a study of spatial heterogeneity in lung cancer. The wider study: Raw reads contained each unique TCR and UMI combination more than ten times on average.

This clonotype was found many times. The antigen is unknown. In the library, each TCR cDNA molecule bore its own unique molecular identifier. TCRdb independently ran MiXCR on the 5' RACE reads; one entry per CDR3 protein. The data show 8,000 to 10,000 distinct CDR3 sequences, more than 13% seen once. Time point here: sample taken at primary tumor resection. From tumor, nontumor lung or frozen PBMC, whole RNA was taken unsorted for sequencing. The CDR3 sequence is 15 residues long. Germline V gene data show CDR1 as MNHEY and CDR2 as SVGAGI. The V gene lost 0 bases and the J gene lost 4 bases, with 13 bases spanning the gap. Overall study findings and caveats: Tumoral mutation counts were tracked by counts of expanded intratumoral alpha and beta TCRs.

This material consisted of lung tumor tissue, taken at surgery. V is TRBV6-5 and J is TRBJ2-7, with a weak D call TRBD1 (5 bases). The clonotype was recovered from a male donor with early-stage non-small cell lung cancer. Here the CDR3 reads CASSYSRRGWYEQYF. CDR3 DNA: TGTGCCAGCAGTTACTCGCGAAGGGGCTGGTACGAGCAGTACTTC.